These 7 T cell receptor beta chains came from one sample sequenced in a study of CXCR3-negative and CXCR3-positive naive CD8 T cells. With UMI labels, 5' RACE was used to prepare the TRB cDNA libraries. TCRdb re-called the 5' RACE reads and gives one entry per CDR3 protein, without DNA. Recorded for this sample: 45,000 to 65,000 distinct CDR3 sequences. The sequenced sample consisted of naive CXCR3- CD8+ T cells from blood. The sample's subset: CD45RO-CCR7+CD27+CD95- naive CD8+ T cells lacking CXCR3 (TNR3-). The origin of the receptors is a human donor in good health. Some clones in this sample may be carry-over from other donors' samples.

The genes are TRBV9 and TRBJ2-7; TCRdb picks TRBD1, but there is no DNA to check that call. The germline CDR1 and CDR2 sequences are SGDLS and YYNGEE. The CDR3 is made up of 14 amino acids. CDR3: CASSVGAESYEQYF.

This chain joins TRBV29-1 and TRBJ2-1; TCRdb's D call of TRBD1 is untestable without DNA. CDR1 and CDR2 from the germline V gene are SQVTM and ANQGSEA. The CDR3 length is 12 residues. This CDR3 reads CSSDRGGNEQFF.

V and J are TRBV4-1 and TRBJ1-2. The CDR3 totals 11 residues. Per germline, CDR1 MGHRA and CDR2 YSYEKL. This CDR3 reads CASSQGDGYTF.

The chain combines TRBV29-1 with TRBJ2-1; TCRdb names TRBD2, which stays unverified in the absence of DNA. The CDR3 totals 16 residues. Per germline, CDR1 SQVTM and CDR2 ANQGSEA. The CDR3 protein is CSVEAASGSSYNEQFF.

The CDR3 protein is CASSSQQGSSYEQYF. The chain combines TRBV28 with TRBJ2-7; the D call of TRBD1 rests on TCRdb alone, since no DNA is present to check it. The CDR3 runs to 15 residues. CDR1 is MDHEN, CDR2 SYDVKM, per germline.

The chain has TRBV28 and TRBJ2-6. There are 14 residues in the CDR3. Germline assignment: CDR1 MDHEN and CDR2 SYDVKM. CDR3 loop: CASSPGSGANVLTF. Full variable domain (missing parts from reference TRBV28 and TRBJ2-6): DVKVTQSSRYLVKRTGEKVFLECVQDMDHENMFWYRQDPGLGLRLIYFSYDVKMKEKGDIPEGYSVSREKKERFSLILESASTNQTSMYLCASSPGSGANVLTFGAGSRLTVL.

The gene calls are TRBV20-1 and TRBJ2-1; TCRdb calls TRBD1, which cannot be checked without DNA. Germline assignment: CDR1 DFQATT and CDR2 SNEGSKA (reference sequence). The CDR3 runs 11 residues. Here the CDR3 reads CSAIPGTDQFF.